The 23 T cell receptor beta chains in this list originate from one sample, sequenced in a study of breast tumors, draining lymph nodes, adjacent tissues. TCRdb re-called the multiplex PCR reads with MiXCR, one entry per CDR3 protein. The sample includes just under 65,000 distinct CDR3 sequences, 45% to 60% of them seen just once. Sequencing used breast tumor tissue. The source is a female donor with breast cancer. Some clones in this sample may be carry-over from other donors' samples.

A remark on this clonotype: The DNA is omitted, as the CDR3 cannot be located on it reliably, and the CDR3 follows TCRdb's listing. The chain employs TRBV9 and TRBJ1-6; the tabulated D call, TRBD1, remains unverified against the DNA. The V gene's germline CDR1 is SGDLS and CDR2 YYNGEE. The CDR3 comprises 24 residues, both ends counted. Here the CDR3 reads CASSSTGGAGGYTFGSGTGSPLHF.

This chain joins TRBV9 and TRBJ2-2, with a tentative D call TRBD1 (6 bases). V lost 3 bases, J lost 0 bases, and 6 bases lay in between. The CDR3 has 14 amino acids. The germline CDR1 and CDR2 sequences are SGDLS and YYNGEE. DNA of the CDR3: TGTGCCAGCAGCGACAGGGCGAACACCGGGGAGCTGTTTTTT. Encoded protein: CASSDRANTGELFF.

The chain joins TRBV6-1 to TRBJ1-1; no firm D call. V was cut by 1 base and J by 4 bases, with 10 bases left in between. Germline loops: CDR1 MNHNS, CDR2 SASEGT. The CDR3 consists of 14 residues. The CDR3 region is CASSEERESTEAFF. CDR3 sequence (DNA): TGTGCCAGCAGTGAAGAAAGGGAGTCCACTGAAGCTTTCTTT.

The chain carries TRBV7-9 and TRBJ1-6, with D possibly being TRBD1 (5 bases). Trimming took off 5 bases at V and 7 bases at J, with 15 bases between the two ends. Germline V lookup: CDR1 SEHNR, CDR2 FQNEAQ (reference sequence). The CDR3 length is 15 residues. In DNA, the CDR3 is TGTGCCAGCAGCCCCCTTACAGGACCCAATTCACCCCTCCACTTT. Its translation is CASSPLTGPNSPLHF. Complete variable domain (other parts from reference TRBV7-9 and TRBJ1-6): DTGVSQNPRHKITKRGQNVTFRCDPISEHNRLYWYRQTLGQGPEFLTYFQNEAQLEKSRLLSDRFSAERPKGSFSTLEIQRTEQGDSAMYLCASSPLTGPNSPLHFGNGTRLTVT.

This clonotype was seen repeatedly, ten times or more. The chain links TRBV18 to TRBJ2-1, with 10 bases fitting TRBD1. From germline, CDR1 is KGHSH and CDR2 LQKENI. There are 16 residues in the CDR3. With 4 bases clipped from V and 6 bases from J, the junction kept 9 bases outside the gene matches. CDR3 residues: CASSRSTGTGVNEQFF. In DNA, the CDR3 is TGTGCCAGCTCACGCTCTACCGGGACAGGGGTCAATGAGCAGTTCTTC.

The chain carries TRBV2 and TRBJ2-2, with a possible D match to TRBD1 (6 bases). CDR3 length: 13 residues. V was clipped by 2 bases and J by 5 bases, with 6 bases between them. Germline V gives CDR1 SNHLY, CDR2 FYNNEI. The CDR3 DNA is TGTGCCAGCAGTGAAAGGGGGACCGGGGAGCTGTTTTTT. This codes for CASSERGTGELFF.

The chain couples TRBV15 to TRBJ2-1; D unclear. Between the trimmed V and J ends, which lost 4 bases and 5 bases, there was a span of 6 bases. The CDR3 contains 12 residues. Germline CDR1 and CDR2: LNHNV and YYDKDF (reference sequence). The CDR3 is CATSKKNNEQFF. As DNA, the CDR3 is TGTGCCACCAGCAAAAAAAACAATGAGCAGTTCTTC.

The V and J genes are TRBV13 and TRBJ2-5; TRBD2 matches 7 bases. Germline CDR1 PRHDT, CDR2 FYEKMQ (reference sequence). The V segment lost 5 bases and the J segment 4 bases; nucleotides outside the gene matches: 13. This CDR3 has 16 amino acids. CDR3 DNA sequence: TGTGCCAGCAGCCCACCTCGGGTGGGGGGGGGAGAGACCCAGTACTTC. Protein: CASSPPRVGGGETQYF.

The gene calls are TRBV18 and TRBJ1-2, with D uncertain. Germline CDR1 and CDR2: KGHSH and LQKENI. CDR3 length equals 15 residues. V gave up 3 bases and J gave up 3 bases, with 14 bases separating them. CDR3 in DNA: TGTGCCAGCTCACCCTCAGACGCAGGTTACTATGGCTACACCTTC. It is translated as CASSPSDAGYYGYTF.

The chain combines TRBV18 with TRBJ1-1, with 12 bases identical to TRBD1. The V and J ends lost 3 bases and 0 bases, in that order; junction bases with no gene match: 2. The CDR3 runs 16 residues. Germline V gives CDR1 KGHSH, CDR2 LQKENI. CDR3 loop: CASSPRDRGLNTEAFF. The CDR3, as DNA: TGTGCCAGCTCACCGAGGGACAGGGGGCTGAACACTGAAGCTTTCTTT.

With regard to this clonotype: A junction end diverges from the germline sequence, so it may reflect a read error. This CDR3 is CASSFLQGEEETQHF. The CDR3 region has the DNA TGTGCCAGCAGCTTCCTACAGGGGGAGGAAGAGACCCAGCACTTC. This rearrangement joins TRBV7-2 to TRBJ2-5; TRBD1 matches 8 bases. This CDR3 has 15 amino acids. Germline V gene lookup returns CDR1 SGHTA and CDR2 FQGNSA.

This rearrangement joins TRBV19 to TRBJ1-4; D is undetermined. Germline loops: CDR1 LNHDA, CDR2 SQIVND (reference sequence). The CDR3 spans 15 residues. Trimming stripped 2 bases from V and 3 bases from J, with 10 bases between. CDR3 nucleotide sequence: TGTGCCAGTAGTATAAGGACGGCTTCTAATGAAAAACTGTTTTTT. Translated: CASSIRTASNEKLFF.

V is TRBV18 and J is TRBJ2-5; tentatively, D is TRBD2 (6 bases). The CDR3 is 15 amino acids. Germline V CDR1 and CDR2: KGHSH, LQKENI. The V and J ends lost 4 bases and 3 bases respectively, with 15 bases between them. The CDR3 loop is CASSRLGGPEETQYF. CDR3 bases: TGTGCCAGCTCACGGTTAGGAGGGCCTGAAGAGACCCAGTACTTC. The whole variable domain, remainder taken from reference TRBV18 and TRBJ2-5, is NAGVMQNPRHLVRRRGQEARLRCSPMKGHSHVYWYRQLPEEGLKFMVYLQKENIIDESGMPKERFSAEFPKEGPSILRIQQVVRGDSAAYFCASSRLGGPEETQYFGPGTRLLVL.

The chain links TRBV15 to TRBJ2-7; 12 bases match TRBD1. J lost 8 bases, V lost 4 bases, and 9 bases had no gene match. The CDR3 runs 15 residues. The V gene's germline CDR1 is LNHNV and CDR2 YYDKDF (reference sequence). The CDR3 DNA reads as TGTGCCACCAGCACATCGGGACAGGGGGCGTTCAAGCAGTACTTC. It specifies CATSTSGQGAFKQYF.

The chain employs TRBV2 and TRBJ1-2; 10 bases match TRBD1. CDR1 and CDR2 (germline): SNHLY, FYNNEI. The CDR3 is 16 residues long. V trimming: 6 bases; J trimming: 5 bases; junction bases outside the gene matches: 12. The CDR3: CASRQQLTGGVYGYTF. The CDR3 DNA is TGTGCCAGCAGGCAGCAGCTGACAGGGGGCGTGTATGGCTACACCTTC.

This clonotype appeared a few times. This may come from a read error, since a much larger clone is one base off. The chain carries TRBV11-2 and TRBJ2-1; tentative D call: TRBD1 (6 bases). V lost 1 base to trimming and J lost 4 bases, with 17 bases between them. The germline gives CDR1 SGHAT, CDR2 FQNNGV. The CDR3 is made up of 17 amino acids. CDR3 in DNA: TGTGCCAGCAGCTTAGCCCCAGGGGCGGGCTATTACAATGAGCAGTTCTTC. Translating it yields CASSLAPGAGYYNEQFF.

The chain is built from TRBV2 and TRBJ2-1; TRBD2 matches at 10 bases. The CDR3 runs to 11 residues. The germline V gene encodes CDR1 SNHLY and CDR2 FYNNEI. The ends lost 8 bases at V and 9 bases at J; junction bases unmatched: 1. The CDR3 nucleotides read TGTGCCAGCGGGACTAGCGTTGAGCAGTTCTTC. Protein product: CASGTSVEQFF.

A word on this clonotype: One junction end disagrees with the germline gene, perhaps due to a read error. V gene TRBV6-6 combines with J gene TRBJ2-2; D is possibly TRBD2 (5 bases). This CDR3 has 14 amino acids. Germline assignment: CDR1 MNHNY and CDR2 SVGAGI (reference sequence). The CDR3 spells CASSKLLGLGKLYF. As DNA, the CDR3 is TGTGCCAGCAGTAAACTTTTAGGGCTCGGGAAGCTGTATTTT.

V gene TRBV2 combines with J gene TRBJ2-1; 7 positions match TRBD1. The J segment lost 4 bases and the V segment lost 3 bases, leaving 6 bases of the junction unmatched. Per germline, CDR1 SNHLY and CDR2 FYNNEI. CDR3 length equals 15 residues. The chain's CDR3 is CASSEGDSRYNEQFF. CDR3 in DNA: TGTGCCAGCAGTGAGGGGGACAGCCGATACAATGAGCAGTTCTTC.

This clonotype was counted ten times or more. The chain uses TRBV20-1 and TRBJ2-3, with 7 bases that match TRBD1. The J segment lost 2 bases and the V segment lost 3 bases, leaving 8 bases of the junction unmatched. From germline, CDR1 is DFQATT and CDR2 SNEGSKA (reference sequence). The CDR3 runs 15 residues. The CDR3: CSASHPGQITDTQYF. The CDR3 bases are TGCAGTGCTAGCCATCCGGGACAGATCACAGATACGCAGTATTTT.

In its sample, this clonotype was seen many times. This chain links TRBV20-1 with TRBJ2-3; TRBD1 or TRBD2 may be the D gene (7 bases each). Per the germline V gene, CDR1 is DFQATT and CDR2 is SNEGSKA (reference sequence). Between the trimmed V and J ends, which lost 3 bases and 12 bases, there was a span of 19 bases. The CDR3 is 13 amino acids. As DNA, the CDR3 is TGCAGTGCTAGGAACTCAGGGGGGGACCCTCAGTATTTT. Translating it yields CSARNSGGDPQYF.

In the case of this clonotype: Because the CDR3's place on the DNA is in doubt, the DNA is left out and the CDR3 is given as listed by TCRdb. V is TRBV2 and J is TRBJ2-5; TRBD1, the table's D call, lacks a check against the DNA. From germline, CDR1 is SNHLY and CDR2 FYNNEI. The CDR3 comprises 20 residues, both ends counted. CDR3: CASSGGLRNQPQHFGETQYF.

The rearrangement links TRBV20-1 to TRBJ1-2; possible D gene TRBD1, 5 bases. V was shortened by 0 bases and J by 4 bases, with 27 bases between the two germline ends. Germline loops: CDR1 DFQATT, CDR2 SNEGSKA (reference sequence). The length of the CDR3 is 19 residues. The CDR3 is CSARDFPPPGREDRYGYTF. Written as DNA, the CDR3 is TGCAGTGCTAGAGATTTTCCGCCCCCGGGCAGGGAGGATCGCTATGGCTACACCTTC.